This T cell receptor beta chain was identified during a study of shared clonotypes between healthy human individuals. Trimming took 1 base from V and 8 from J, leaving 20 bases between them. Germline V gene lookup returns CDR1 MNHEY and CDR2 SMNVEV (reference sequence). The CDR3 is 16 amino acids. Loaded into unsorted PBMC replicate PCRs was 250 to 350 ng DNA, 25,000 to 30,000 T cell genomes. Ten immunoSEQ deep assay plates served to sequence unsorted PBMC DNA. This table comes from immunoSEQ multiplex PCR, and its TCRdb copy is limited to in-frame clones, with some not included. The sample includes around 430,000 clones, roughly three quarters of them seen just once. The donors, all of them Caucasian adults, lived in Nashville, Tennessee. When samples were unsorted, some 90 million PBMCs were used for genomic DNA.

The J gene is TRBJ1-2, the V gene TRBV27; D might be TRBD1 (5 bases). The receptor's source is a woman aged 40 to 50 in good health. Some clones in this sample may be carry-over from other donors' samples. Sequencing used PBMCs. CDR3 region: CASSLFYRRLAGGYTF. The CDR3 DNA is TGTGCCAGCAGTTTATTTTACAGGCGACTGGCGGGGGGCTACACCTTC.